The entry below describes one TCR beta chain. Antigen: not known. Germline CDR1 is SEHNR and CDR2 is FQNEAQ (reference sequence). Trimming pared 0 bases from V and 7 bases from J, leaving 18 bases between. This CDR3 has 16 residues. The data originate from a study of spatial heterogeneity in lung cancer. Every TCR cDNA molecule carried a tag that served as a unique molecular identifier. TCRdb itself ran the 5' RACE reads through MiXCR, one entry per CDR3 protein. The table has roughly 70,000 distinct CDR3 sequences, about an eighth seen once; the top ten hold 7.2%. General study results and limits: In blood, ubiquitous expanded tumor TCRs appeared more at resection than follow-up.

Time point denoted: sample taken at primary tumor resection. Sequencing was performed on whole RNA extracted from tumor and nontumor lung tissue, or from frozen PBMC, and the material was left unsorted. Samples were donated by 72 untreated early-stage non-small cell lung cancer patients. V is TRBV7-9 and J is TRBJ1-1; possible D gene TRBD1, 6 bases. The receptor was derived from a male donor with early-stage non-small cell lung cancer. Sequencing used PBMCs, obtained at surgery. CDR3 DNA sequence: TGTGCCAGCAGCTTAGCGATCCCAGGGGAATTCGGTGAAGCTTTCTTT. The encoded protein is CASSLAIPGEFGEAFF.